The clone carrying this T cell receptor beta chain was recorded many times. The antigen remains undetermined. Germline lookup yields CDR1 LNHNV and CDR2 YYDKDF (reference sequence). The CDR3 consists of 14 residues. V lost 1 base and J lost 6, with 12 bases in between. The data were taken from a study of glioma-infiltrating T cells. The iRepertoire nested amplicon-rescue multiplex PCR amplified TCR alpha and beta CDR3s from RNA. For one-step reverse transcription and amplification, 100-400 ng of tissue mRNA or PBMC total RNA was used. TCRdb passed the multiplex PCR reads through MiXCR, listing each CDR3 protein once. Of fewer than 200,000 distinct CDR3 sequences in the sample, over 25% were seen once. Study results and caveats: Non-neoplastic patients had below-expected tissue-blood divergence, while all gliomas exceeded expectation. Tissue and blood shared very few CDR3 sequences.

The genes are TRBV15 and TRBJ1-2; tentative D call: TRBD1 (5 bases). The sample was glioma tissue, nonneoplastic brain tissue, or PBMCs (not recorded which). This clonotype was obtained from a human donor with low-grade glioma or glioblastoma, undergoing nonglioma brain surgery, or in good health (not recorded which). CDR3 sequence: CATSRVGGQDGYTF. CDR3 sequence (DNA): TGTGCCACCAGCAGAGTCGGAGGACAAGATGGCTACACCTTC.